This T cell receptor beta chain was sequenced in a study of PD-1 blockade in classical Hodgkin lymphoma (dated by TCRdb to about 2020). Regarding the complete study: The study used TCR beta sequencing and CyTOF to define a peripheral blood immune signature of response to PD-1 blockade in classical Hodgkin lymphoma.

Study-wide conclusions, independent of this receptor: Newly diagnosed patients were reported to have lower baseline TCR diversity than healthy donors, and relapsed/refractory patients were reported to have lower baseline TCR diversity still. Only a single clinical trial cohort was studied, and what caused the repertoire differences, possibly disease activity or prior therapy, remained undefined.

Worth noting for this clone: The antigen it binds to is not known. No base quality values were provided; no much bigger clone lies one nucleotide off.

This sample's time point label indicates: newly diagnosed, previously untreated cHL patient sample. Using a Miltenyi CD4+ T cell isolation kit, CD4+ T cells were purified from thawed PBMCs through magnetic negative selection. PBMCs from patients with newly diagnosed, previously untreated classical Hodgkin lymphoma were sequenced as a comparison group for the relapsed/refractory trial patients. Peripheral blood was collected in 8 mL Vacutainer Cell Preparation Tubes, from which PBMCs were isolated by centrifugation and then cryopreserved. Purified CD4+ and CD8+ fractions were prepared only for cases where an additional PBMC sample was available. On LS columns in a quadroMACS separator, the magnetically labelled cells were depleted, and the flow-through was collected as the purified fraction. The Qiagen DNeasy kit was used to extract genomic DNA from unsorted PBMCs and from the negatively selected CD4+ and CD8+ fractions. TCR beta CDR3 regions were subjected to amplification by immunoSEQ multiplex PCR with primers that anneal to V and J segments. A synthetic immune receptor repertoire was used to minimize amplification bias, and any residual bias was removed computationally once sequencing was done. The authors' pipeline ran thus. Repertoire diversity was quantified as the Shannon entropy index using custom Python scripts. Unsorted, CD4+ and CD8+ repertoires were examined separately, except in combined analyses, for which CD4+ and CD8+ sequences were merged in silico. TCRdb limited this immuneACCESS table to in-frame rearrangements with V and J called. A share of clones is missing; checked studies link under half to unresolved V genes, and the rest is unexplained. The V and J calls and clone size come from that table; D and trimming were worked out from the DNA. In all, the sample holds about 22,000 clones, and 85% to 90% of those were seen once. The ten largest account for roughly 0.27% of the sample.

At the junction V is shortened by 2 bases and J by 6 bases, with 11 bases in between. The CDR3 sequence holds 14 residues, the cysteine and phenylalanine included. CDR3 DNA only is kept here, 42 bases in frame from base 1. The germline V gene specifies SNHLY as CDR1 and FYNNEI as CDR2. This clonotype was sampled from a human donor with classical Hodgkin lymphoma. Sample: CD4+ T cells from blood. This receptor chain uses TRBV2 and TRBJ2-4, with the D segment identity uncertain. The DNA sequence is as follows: TGTGCCAGCAGTGAATCTTTTTATCTAAACATTCAGTACTTC. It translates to CASSESFYLNIQYF.